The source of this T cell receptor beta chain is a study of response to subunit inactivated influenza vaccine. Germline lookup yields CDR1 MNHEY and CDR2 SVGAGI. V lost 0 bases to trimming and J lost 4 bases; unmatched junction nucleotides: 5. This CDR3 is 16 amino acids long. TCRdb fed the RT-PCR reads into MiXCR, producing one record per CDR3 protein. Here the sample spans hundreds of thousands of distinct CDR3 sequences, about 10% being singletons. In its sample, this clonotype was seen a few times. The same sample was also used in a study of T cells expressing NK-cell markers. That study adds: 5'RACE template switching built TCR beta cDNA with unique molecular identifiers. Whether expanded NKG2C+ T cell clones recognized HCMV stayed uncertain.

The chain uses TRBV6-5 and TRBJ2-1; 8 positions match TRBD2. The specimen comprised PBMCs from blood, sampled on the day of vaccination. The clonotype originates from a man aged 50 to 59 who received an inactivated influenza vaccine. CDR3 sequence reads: CASSYSMAGGYNEQFF. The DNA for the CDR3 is TGTGCCAGCAGTTACTCGATGGCGGGGGGATACAATGAGCAGTTCTTC.